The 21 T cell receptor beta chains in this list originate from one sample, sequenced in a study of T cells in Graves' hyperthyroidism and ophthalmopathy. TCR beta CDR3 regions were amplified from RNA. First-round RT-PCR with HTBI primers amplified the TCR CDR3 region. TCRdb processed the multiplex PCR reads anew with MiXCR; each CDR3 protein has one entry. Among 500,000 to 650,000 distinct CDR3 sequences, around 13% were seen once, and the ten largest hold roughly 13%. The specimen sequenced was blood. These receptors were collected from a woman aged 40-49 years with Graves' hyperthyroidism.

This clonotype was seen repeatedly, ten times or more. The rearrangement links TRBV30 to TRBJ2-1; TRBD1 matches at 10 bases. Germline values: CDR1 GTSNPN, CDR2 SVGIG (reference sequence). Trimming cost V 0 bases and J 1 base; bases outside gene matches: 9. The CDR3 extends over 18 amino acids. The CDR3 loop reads CAWSVLWGQGMSYNEQFF. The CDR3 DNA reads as TGTGCCTGGAGTGTTCTGTGGGGACAGGGGATGTCCTACAATGAGCAGTTCTTC.

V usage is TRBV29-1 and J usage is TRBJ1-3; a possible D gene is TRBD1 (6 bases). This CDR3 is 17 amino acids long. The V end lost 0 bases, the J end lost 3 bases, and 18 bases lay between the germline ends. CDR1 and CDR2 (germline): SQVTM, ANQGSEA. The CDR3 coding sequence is TGCAGCGTTGAAGATCCGGTCGGGGGGCCCTTTGGAAACACCATATATTTT. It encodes CSVEDPVGGPFGNTIYF.

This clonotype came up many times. CDR3 nucleotide sequence: TGTGCCAGCACTAGCGGGGGCCTCACAGATACGCAGTATTTT. Protein product: CASTSGGLTDTQYF. The genes are TRBV28 and TRBJ2-3, with 10 bases lining up with TRBD2. CDR3 size: 14 residues. Germline CDR1 is MDHEN and CDR2 is SYDVKM. With V trimmed by 7 bases and J by 2 bases, 3 bases remained unmatched.

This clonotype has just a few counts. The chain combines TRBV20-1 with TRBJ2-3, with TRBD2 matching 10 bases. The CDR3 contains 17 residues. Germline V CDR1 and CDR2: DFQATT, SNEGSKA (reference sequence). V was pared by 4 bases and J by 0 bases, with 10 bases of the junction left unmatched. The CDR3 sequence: CSAIGTSAFASTDTQYF. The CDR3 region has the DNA TGCAGTGCTATCGGGACTAGCGCCTTCGCTAGCACAGATACGCAGTATTTT.

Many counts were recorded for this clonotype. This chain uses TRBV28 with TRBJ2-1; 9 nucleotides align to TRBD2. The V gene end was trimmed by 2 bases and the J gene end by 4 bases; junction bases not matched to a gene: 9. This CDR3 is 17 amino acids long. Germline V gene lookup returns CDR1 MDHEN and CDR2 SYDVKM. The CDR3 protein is CASSLGASGNEYNEQFF. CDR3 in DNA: TGTGCCAGCAGTTTAGGGGCTAGCGGGAATGAATACAATGAGCAGTTCTTC. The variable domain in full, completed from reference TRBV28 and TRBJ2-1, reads DVKVTQSSRYLVKRTGEKVFLECVQDMDHENMFWYRQDPGLGLRLIYFSYDVKMKEKGDIPEGYSVSREKKERFSLILESASTNQTSMYLCASSLGASGNEYNEQFFGPGTRLTVL.

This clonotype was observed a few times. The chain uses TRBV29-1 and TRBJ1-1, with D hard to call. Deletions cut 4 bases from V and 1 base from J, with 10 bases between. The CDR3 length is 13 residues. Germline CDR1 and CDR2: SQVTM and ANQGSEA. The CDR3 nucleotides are TGCAGCGTTGTATCCCCCGGGAACACTGAAGCTTTCTTT. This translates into CSVVSPGNTEAFF.

CDR3 sequence reads: CASSSQQGTGELFF. CDR3 nucleotides: TGTGCCAGCAGTTCACAGCAGGGAACCGGGGAGCTGTTTTTT. The chain employs TRBV27 and TRBJ2-2; weak D call: TRBD1 (5 bases). CDR1 MNHEY and CDR2 SMNVEV come from the germline V gene (reference sequence). With 4 bases removed from V and 5 bases from J, the gap between germline ends came to 11 bases. The CDR3 covers 14 residues.

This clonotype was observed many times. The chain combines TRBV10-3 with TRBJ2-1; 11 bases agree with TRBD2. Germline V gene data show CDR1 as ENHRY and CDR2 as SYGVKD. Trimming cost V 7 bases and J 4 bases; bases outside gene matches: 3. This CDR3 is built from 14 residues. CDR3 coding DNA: TGTGCCATCAACCCTAGCGGGGGGTACAATGAGCAGTTCTTC. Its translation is CAINPSGGYNEQFF.

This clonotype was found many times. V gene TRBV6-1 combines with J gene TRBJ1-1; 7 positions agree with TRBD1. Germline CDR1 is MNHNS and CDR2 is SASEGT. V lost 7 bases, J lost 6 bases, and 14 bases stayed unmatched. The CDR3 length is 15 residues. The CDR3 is CASTNRHRGGAEAFF. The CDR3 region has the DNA TGTGCCAGCACCAATCGCCACAGGGGTGGGGCTGAAGCTTTCTTT.

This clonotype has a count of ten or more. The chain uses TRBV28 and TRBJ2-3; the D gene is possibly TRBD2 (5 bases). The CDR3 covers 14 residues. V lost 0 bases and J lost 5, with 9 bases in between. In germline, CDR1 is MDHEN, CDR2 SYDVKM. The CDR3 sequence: CASSLWRAGDTQYF. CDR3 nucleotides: TGTGCCAGCAGTTTATGGAGGGCCGGAGATACGCAGTATTTT.

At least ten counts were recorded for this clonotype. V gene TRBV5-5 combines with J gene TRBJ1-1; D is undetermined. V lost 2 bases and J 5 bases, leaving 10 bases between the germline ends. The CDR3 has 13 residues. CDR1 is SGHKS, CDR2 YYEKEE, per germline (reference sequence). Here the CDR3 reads CASSLDMVTEAFF. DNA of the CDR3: TGTGCCAGCAGCTTAGATATGGTAACTGAAGCTTTCTTT.

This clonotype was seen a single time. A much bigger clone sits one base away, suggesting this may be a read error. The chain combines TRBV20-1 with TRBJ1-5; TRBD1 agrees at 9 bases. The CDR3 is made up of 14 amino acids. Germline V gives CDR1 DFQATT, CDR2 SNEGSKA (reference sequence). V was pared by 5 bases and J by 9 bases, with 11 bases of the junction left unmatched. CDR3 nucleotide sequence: TGCAGTGCTTCCAAACAGGGGGCAGGGCGGCCCCAGCATTTT. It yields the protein CSASKQGAGRPQHF.

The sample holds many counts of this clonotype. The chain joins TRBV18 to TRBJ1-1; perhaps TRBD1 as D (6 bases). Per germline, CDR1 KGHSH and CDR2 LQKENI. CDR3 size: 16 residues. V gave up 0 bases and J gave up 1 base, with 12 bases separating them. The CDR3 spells CASSPPTGQRNTEAFF. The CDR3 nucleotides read TGTGCCAGCTCACCACCCACTGGACAGAGGAACACTGAAGCTTTCTTT.

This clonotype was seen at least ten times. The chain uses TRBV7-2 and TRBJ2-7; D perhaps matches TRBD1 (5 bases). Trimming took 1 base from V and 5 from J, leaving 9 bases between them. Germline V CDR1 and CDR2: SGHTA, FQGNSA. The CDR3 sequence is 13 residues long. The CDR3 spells CASSLDRLNEQYF. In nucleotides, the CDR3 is TGTGCCAGCAGCTTAGACAGGCTCAACGAGCAGTACTTC.

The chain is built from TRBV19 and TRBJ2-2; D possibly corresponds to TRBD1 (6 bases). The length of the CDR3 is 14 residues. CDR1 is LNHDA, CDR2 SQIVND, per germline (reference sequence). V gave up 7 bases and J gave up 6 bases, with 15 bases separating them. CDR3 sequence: CASILRDTPGELFF. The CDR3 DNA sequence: TGTGCCAGTATTCTCCGGGACACTCCCGGGGAGCTGTTTTTT.

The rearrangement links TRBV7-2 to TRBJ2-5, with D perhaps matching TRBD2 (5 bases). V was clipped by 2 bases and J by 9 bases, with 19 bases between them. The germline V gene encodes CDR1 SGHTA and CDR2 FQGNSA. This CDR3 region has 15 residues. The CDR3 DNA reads TGTGCCAGCAGCTTATCCTCCGTGGCCCTCGGGGCCCAGTACTTC. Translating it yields CASSLSSVALGAQYF.

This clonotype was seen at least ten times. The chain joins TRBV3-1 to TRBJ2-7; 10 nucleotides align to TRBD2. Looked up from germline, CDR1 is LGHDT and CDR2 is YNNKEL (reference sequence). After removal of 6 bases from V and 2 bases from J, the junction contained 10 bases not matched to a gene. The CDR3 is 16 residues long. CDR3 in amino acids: CASSPEGSGRAYEQYF. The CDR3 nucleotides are TGTGCCAGCAGTCCGGAGGGGAGCGGGAGGGCCTACGAGCAGTACTTC.

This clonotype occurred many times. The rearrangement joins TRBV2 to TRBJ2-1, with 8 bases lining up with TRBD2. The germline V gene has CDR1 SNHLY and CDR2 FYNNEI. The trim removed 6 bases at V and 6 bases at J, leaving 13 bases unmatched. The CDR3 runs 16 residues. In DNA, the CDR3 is TGTGCCAGCAGGCAACTTCCGGGACTAGGACCCAATGAGCAGTTCTTC. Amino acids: CASRQLPGLGPNEQFF.

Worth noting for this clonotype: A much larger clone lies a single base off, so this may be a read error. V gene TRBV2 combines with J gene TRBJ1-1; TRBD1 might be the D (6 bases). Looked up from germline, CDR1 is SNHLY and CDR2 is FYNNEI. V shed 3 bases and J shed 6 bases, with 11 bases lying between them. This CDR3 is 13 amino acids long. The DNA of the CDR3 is TGTGCCAGCAGTGATCCCCAGGGGCCTGAAGCTTTCTTT. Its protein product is CASSDPQGPEAFF.

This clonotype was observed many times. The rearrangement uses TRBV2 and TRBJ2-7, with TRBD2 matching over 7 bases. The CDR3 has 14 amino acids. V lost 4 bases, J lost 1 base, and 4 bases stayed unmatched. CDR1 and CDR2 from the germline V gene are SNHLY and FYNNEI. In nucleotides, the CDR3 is TGTGCCAGCAGTGTCGGGCGGGAGTCCTACGAGCAGTACTTC. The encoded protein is CASSVGRESYEQYF.

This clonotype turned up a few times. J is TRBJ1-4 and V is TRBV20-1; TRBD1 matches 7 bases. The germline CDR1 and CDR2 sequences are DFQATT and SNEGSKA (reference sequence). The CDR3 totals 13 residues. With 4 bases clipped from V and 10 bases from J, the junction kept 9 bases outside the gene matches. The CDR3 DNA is TGCAGTGCTACCCGCACAGGGGCGGCAAAACTGTTTTTT. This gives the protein CSATRTGAAKLFF.